This entry concerns a single T cell receptor beta chain. Its specificity is unknown. This sample stems from a study of T cells in Graves' hyperthyroidism and ophthalmopathy. CDR3 length: 14 residues. Germline V gene lookup returns CDR1 ENHRY and CDR2 SYGVKD. The V and J ends lost 4 bases and 4 bases respectively, with 8 bases between them. Amplification of TCR beta CDR3 regions was performed using RNA transcripts as template. A set of HTBI primers served as the primers for a first-round RT-PCR of the TCR CDR3. TCRdb analysed the multiplex PCR reads with MiXCR anew, one entry per CDR3 protein. The repertoire holds about 680,000 distinct CDR3 sequences, just over 35% seen once, with around 30% in the top ten. Findings of the study overall: Among clonotypes expanded in thyroid above 0.001, most were also found in blood.

Stable Graves' hyperthyroidism meant no ophthalmopathy progression within 18 months. Uncontrolled infection, other autoimmune disease, pregnancy or lactation barred patients from enrollment. The receptor comes from a woman between 35 and 50 years old with Graves' hyperthyroidism. Sequencing was done on a sample of blood. V usage is TRBV10-3 and J usage is TRBJ2-6; D is perhaps TRBD1 (6 bases). The CDR3 DNA follows: TGTGCCATCAGTGGGGGGACAGGGGCCAACGTCCTGACTTTC. It yields the protein CAISGGTGANVLTF.